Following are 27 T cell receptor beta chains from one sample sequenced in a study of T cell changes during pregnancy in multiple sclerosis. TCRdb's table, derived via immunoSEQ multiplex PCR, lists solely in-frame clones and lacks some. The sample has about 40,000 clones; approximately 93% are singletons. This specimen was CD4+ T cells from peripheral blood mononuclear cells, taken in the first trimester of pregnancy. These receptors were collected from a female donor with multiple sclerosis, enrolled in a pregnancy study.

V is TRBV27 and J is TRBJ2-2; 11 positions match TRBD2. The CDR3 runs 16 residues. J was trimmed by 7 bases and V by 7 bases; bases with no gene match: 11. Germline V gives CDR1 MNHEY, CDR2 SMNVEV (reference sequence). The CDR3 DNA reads TGTGCCAGCACTTGGGGTAGCGGGAGGGCCGGCGGGGAGCTGTTTTTT. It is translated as CASTWGSGRAGGELFF.

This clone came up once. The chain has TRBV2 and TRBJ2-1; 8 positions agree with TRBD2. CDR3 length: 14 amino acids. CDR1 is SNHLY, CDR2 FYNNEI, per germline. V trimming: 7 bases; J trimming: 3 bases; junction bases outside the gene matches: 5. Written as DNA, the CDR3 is TGTGCCAGCAACCCAACTAGCGGCTACAATGAGCAGTTCTTC. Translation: CASNPTSGYNEQFF.

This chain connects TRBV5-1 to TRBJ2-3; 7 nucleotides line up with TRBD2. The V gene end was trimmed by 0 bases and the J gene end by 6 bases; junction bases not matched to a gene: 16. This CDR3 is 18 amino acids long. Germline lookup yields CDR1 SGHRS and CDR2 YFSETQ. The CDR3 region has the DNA TGCGCCAGCAGCTTGGACGGGCGAGCGGGGATGGGTAAGGATACGCAGTATTTT. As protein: CASSLDGRAGMGKDTQYF.

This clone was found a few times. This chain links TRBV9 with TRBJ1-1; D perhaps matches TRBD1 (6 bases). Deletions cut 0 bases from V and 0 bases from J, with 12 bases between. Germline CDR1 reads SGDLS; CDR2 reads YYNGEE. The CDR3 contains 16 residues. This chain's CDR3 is CASSVGDTGMNTEAFF. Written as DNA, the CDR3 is TGTGCCAGCAGCGTAGGCGATACAGGGATGAACACTGAAGCTTTCTTT.

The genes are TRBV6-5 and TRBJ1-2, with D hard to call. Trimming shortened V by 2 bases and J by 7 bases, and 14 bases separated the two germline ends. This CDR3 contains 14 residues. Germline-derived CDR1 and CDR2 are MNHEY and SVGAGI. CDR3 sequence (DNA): TGTGCCAGCAGTTACCACCACTCCTATCGTGGCTACACCTTC. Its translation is CASSYHHSYRGYTF.

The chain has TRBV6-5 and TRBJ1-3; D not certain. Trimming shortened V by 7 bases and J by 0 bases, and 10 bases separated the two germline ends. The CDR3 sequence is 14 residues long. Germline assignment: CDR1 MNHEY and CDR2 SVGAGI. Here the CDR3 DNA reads TGTGCCAGCAAGCGGCACCGCTCTGGAAACACCATATATTTT. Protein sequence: CASKRHRSGNTIYF.

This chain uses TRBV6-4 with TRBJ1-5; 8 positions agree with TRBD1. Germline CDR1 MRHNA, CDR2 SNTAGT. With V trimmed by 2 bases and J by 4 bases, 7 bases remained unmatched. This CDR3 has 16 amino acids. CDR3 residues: CASSDPMRTGNQPQHF. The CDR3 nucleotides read TGTGCCAGCAGTGACCCCATGAGGACAGGGAATCAGCCCCAGCATTTT.

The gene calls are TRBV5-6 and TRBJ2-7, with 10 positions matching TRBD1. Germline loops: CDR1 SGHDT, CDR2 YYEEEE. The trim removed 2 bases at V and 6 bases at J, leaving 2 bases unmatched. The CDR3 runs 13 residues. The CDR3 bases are TGTGCCAGCAGCTTCTGGGACAGGGGCGAGCAGTACTTC. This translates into CASSFWDRGEQYF.

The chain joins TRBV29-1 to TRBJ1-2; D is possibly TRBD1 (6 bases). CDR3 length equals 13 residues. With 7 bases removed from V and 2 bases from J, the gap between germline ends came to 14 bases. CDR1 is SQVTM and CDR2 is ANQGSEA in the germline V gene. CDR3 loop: CSAPGGTNYGYTF. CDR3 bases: TGCAGCGCCCCGGGGGGGACAAACTATGGCTACACCTTC.

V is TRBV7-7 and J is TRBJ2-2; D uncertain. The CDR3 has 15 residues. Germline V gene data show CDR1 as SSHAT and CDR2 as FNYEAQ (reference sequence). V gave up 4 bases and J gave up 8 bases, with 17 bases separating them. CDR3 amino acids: CASSSVGDRGGELFF. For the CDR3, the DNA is TGTGCCAGCAGCTCAGTAGGCGACCGCGGTGGGGAGCTGTTTTTT.

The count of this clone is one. CDR3 DNA sequence: TGTGCCAGCTCACTTTATACAGGGACTGAAGCTTTCTTT. This gives the protein CASSLYTGTEAFF. The chain is built from TRBV18 and TRBJ1-1, with D possibly TRBD1 on 6 matching bases. The CDR3 extends over 13 amino acids. Per the germline V gene, CDR1 is KGHSH and CDR2 is LQKENI. V gave up 4 bases and J gave up 5 bases, with 11 bases separating them. Together with reference TRBV18 and TRBJ1-1, the CDR3 gives the full variable domain: NAGVMQNPRHLVRRRGQEARLRCSPMKGHSHVYWYRQLPEEGLKFMVYLQKENIIDESGMPKERFSAEFPKEGPSILRIQQVVRGDSAAYFCASSLYTGTEAFFGQGTRLTVV.

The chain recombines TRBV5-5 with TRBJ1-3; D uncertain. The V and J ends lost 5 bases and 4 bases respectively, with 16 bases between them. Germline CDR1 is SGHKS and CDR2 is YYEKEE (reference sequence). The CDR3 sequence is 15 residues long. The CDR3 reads CASSSHRVPGNTIYF. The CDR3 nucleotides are TGTGCCAGCAGTTCGCACCGGGTCCCCGGAAACACCATATATTTT.

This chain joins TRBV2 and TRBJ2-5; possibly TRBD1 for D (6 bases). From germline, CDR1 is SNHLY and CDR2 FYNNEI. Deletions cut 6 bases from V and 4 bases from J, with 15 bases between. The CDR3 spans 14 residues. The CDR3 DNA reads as TGTGCCAGCAGCCAAACAGGGAGTCGAGAGACCCAGTACTTC. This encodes CASSQTGSRETQYF.

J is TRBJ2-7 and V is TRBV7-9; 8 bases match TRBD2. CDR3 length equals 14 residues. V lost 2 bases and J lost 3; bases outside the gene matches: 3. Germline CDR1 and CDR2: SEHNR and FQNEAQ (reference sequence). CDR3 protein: CASSLSGSNYEQYF. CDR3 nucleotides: TGTGCCAGCAGCTTAAGCGGGAGCAACTACGAGCAGTACTTC.

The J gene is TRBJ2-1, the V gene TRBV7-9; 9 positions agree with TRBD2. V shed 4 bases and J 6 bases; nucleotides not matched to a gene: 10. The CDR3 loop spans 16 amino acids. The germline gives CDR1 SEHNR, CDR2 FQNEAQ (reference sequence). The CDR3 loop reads CASSWKRAGGTNEQFF. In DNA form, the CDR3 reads TGTGCCAGCAGCTGGAAAAGAGCGGGGGGTACCAATGAGCAGTTCTTC.

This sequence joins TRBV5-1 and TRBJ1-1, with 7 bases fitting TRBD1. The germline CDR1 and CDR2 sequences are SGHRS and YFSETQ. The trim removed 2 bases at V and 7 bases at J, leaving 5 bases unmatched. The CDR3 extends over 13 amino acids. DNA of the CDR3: TGCGCCAGCAGCTTTGGAACAGGGGTTGAAGCTTTCTTT. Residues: CASSFGTGVEAFF.

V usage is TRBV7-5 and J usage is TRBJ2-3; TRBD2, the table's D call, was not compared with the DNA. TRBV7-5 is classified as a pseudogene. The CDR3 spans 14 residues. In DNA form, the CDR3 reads TGTGTCAGAAGCCCGGGAGTAGTTTCCGATACGCAGTATTTT. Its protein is CVRSPGVVSDTQYF.

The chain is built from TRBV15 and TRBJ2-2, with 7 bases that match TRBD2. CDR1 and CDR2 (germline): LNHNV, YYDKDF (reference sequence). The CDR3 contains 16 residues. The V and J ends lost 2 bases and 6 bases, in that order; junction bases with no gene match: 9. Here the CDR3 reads CATSRPGTIVPGELFF. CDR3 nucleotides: TGTGCCACCAGCAGACCCGGGACTATAGTCCCCGGGGAGCTGTTTTTT.

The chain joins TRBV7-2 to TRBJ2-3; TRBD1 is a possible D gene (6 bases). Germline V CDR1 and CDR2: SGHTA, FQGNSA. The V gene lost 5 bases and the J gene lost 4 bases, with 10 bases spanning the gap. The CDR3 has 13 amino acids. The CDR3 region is CASSPGDPDTQYF. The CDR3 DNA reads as TGTGCCAGCAGCCCAGGGGATCCAGATACGCAGTATTTT.

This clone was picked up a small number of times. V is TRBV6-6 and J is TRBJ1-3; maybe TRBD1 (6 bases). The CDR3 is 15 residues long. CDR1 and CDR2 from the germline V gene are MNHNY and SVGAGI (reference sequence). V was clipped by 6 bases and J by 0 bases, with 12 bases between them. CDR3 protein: CASSFGQSSGNTIYF. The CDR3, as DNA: TGTGCCAGCAGCTTCGGACAGAGCTCTGGAAACACCATATATTTT.

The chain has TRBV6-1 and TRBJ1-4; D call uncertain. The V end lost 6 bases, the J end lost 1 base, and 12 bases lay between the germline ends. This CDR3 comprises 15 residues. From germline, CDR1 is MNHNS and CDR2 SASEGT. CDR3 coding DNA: TGTGCCAGCAGCTCCACTCGGGGAACTAATGAAAAACTGTTTTTT. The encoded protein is CASSSTRGTNEKLFF.

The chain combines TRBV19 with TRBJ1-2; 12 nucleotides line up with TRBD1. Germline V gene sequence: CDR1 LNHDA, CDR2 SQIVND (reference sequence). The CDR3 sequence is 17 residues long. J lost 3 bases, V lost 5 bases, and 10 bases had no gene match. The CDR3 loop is CASSVRGQGARDYGYTF. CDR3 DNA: TGTGCCAGTAGTGTCCGGGGACAGGGGGCGCGGGACTATGGCTACACCTTC. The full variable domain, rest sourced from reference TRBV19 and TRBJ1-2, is DGGITQSPKYLFRKEGQNVTLSCEQNLNHDAMYWYRQDPGQGLRLIYYSQIVNDFQKGDIAEGYSVSREKKESFPLTVTSAQKNPTAFYLCASSVRGQGARDYGYTFGSGTRLTVV.

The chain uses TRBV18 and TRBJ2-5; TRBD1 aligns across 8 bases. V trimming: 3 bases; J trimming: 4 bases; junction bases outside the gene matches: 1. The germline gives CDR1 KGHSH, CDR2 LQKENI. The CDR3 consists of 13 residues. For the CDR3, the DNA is TGTGCCAGCTCACCGGGACAGGTAGAGACCCAGTACTTC. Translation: CASSPGQVETQYF.

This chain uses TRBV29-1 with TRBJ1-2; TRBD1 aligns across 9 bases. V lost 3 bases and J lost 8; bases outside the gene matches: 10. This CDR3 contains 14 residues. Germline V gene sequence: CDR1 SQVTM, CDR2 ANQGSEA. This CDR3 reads CSVDGTGYSLGYTF. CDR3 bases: TGCAGCGTTGATGGGACAGGGTATTCTCTGGGCTACACCTTC.

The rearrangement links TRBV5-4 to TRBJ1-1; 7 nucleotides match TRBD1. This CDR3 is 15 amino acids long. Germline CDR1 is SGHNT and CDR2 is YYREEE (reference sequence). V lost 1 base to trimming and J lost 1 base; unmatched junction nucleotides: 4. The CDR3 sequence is CASSLRQGWNTEAFF. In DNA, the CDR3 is TGTGCCAGCAGCTTGAGACAGGGTTGGAACACTGAAGCTTTCTTT.

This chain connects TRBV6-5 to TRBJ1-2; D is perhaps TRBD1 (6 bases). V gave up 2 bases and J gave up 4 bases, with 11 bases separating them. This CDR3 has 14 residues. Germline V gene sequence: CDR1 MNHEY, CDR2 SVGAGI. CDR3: CASSYNREGYGYTF. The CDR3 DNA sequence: TGTGCCAGCAGTTACAACAGGGAGGGCTATGGCTACACCTTC.

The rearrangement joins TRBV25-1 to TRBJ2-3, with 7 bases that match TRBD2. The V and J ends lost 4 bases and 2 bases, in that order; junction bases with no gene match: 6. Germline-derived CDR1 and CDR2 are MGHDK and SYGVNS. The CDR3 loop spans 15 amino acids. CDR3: CASSGTSGNTDTQYF. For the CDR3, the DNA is TGTGCCAGCAGTGGGACGAGCGGGAACACAGATACGCAGTATTTT.